In this sample, the clone carrying this T cell receptor beta chain turned up once. Its target is unknown. These data belong to a study of PD-1 blockade in classical Hodgkin lymphoma. Study-level results: Significant TCR diversity gains by C4D1 occurred in CD4+ but not CD8+ cells.

Time point defined: cycle 4 day 1 (C4D1), after less than 7 weeks of nivolumab. Each patient's relapse followed autologous stem cell transplantation, and brentuximab vedotin exposure varied. The V gene lost 6 bases and the J gene lost 3 bases, with 14 bases spanning the gap. Germline values: CDR1 MDHEN, CDR2 SYDVKM. The CDR3 contains 14 residues. Data came from immunoSEQ multiplex PCR; TCRdb stores just in-frame clones and leaves some out. The sample gives about 47,000 clones, 60% to 80% of which show up once; over 15% is in the top ten. Sequencing used peripheral blood mononuclear cells (PBMCs), obtained before the fourth cycle of nivolumab. The sequence was collected from a human donor with classical Hodgkin lymphoma. The chain has TRBV28 and TRBJ1-2; D is unresolved. For the CDR3, the DNA is TGTGCCAGCAGGCTACCATCGGGTTACTATGGCTACACCTTC. The encoded protein is CASRLPSGYYGYTF.